Sequencing of this TCR beta chain was carried out in a study of blood T cell repertoires in COVID-19. Original processing methods: Using reference gene primer amplification, nucleated cell counts were estimated. Produced via immunoSEQ multiplex PCR; TCRdb's table is partial and in-frame only. The DNA was the basis for D and trimming; V, J and clone size are from that table. The sample records 65,000 to 90,000 clones, roughly nine tenths being singletons. The sequenced sample was peripheral blood. The receptor was derived from a man aged 50 to 59 with acute or convalescent COVID-19.

CDR3 DNA sequence: TGTGCCAGCAGCTTAGCCCTAGCGGGGGGGTTACAGTTCTTC. It translates to CASSLALAGGLQFF. This rearrangement joins TRBV7-9 to TRBJ2-1; 12 nucleotides align to TRBD2. Per germline, CDR1 SEHNR and CDR2 FQNEAQ (reference sequence). CDR3 length: 14 residues. With 0 bases clipped from V and 13 bases from J, the junction kept 4 bases outside the gene matches.